The entry below describes one TCR beta chain. This specimen comes from a study of blood T cell repertoires in COVID-19. Study details: COVID-19 samples collected from the United States, Italy and Spain covered acute and convalescent phases. In each case, the material was cDNA or gDNA derived from T cells, B-cell-depleted T cells, or PBMCs.

As handled by the study authors: Amplifying reference gene primers gave estimates of nucleated cell counts. The protocol was immunoSEQ multiplex PCR, while the TCRdb copy is restricted to in-frame clones and leaves out a portion. V and J calls and clone size are given by that table; D and trimming were obtained from the DNA. Among about 290,000 clones listed, about 82% were seen once. This receptor was taken from a woman aged 45 to 65 with active or convalescent COVID-19. Sequencing was carried out using peripheral blood.

CDR3 in DNA: TGTGCCACCAGCAGAGAACTAGCGGTGAACACCGGGGAGCTGTTTTTT. Amino acid sequence: CATSRELAVNTGELFF. The genes are TRBV15 and TRBJ2-2, with 8 bases matching TRBD2. Germline loops: CDR1 LNHNV, CDR2 YYDKDF (reference sequence). There are 16 residues in the CDR3. Trimming at V came to 0 bases and at J to 1 base, leaving 1 base not matched to a gene.